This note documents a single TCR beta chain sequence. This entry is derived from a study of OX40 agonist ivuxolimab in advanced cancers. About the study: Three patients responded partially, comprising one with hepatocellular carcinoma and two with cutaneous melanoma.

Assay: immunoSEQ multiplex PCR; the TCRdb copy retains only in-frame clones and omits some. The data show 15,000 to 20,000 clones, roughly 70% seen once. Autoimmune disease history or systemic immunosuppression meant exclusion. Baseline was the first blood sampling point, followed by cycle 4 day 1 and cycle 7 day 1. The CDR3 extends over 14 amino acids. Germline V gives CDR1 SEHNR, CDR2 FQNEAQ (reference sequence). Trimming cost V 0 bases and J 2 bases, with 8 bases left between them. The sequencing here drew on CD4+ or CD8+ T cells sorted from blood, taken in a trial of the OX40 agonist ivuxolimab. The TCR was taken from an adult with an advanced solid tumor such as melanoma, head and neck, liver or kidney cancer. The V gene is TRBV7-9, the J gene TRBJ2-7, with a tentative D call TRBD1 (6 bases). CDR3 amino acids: CASSLAGQTYEQYF. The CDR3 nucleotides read TGTGCCAGCAGCTTAGCGGGACAAACCTACGAGCAGTACTTC.